This TCR beta chain was captured in a study of T cells in localized non-small cell lung cancer. Whole-study findings and limits: T cell clonality was highest in uninvolved adjacent lung, above tumor. For the top 100 tumor clones, a median around 55 also appeared in adjacent lung. Greater blood T cell density accompanied longer overall survival. Multi-region tumor sequencing was not done, so intratumor heterogeneity could not be excluded.

This clone has only one observation. Its antigen is not known. Repertoires were generated with immunoSEQ multiplex PCR, while TCRdb's copy carries only in-frame clones and drops some. The table lists approximately 35,000 clones, approximately 92% of them singletons. Germline V gives CDR1 LGHNA, CDR2 YSLEER. Trimming pared 0 bases from V and 5 bases from J, leaving 16 bases between. This CDR3 has 16 residues. This receptor was obtained from a female donor older than 55 with stage I lung adenocarcinoma. The chain employs TRBV4-3 and TRBJ1-2, with D uncertain. The sample in question was peripheral blood, obtained before any cancer treatment. The CDR3 loop reads CASSQDLITPQYGYTF. The CDR3 bases are TGCGCCAGCAGCCAAGATCTGATTACTCCTCAATATGGCTACACCTTC.